Below, 20 T cell receptor beta chains from the same sample are listed, as sequenced in a study of blood T cell repertoires in COVID-19. Profiling relied on immunoSEQ multiplex PCR, and the TCRdb table lists in-frame clones only, not all of them. Of roughly 140,000 clones listed, about 87% were seen once; the top ten hold 1.7%. Specimen: peripheral blood. The source is a woman aged 50 to 65 with acute or convalescent COVID-19.

The rearrangement joins TRBV20-1 to TRBJ1-1; D not resolved. The CDR3 is 11 residues long. Germline V gene sequence: CDR1 DFQATT, CDR2 SNEGSKA (reference sequence). Trimming shortened V by 7 bases and J by 5 bases, and 11 bases separated the two germline ends. CDR3 nucleotide sequence: TGCAGTGTCGGGAGGAGGACTGAAGCTTTCTTT. Protein: CSVGRRTEAFF.

J is TRBJ2-5 and V is TRBV24-1; 8 bases are shared with TRBD1. From germline, CDR1 is KGHDR and CDR2 SFDVKD. V lost 3 bases and J lost 5; bases outside the gene matches: 10. The CDR3 has 16 residues. The CDR3 spells CATSDTGTGNSETQYF. In DNA, the CDR3 is TGTGCCACCAGTGATACCGGGACAGGTAACTCGGAGACCCAGTACTTC.

The chain links TRBV9 to TRBJ1-2; D is uncertain. From germline, CDR1 is SGDLS and CDR2 YYNGEE. The CDR3 is 12 amino acids. V lost 0 bases and J lost 7, with 7 bases in between. CDR3 protein: CASSVEGGGYTF. CDR3 sequence (DNA): TGTGCCAGCAGCGTAGAGGGAGGTGGCTACACCTTC.

Here the CDR3 DNA reads TGTGCCACAAGTAATAGCGCCTACAATGAGCAGTTCTTC. Its protein product is CATSNSAYNEQFF. The chain joins TRBV24-1 to TRBJ2-1, with D possibly TRBD2 on 5 matching bases. This CDR3 is built from 13 residues. Per germline, CDR1 KGHDR and CDR2 SFDVKD. Trimming removed 10 bases from V and 2 bases from J, with 11 bases in between.

The chain employs TRBV27 and TRBJ2-1; 10 bases agree with TRBD1. Trimming at V came to 6 bases and at J to 2 bases, leaving 1 base not matched to a gene. From germline, CDR1 is MNHEY and CDR2 SMNVEV (reference sequence). The CDR3 runs 14 residues. The CDR3 region is CASSDRGPYNEQFF. The CDR3 region has the DNA TGTGCCAGCAGCGACAGGGGGCCCTACAATGAGCAGTTCTTC.

V and J are TRBV7-9 and TRBJ1-6, with 7 positions matching TRBD1. The CDR3 has 15 residues. Germline V lookup: CDR1 SEHNR, CDR2 FQNEAQ (reference sequence). J lost 7 bases, V lost 5 bases, and 8 bases had no gene match. The CDR3 DNA is TGTGCCAGCAGCCCGAGACAGGGAGGAAATTCACCCCTCCACTTT. It encodes CASSPRQGGNSPLHF.

This chain connects TRBV5-1 to TRBJ2-1; 12 bases are shared with TRBD2. The CDR3 length is 20 residues. J lost 0 bases, V lost 3 bases, and 13 bases had no gene match. Germline V gives CDR1 SGHRS, CDR2 YFSETQ. CDR3 nucleotide sequence: TGCGCCAGCAGCTCTCCGGGACTAGCGGGCGTTCGGGTCTCCTACAATGAGCAGTTCTTC. Translated, it gives CASSSPGLAGVRVSYNEQFF.

The rearrangement uses TRBV5-1 and TRBJ1-6; weak D call: TRBD1 (5 bases). There are 16 residues in the CDR3. The germline V gene encodes CDR1 SGHRS and CDR2 YFSETQ. Deletions cut 4 bases from V and 6 bases from J, with 17 bases between. In nucleotides, the CDR3 is TGCGCCAGCAGCCCGACCCCACAGGCTAGTAATTCACCCCTCCACTTT. Translation gives CASSPTPQASNSPLHF.

The chain combines TRBV6-5 with TRBJ1-2; 11 bases are a match to TRBD1. Trimming removed 2 bases from V and 6 bases from J; junction bases left unmatched: 5. In germline, CDR1 is MNHEY, CDR2 SVGAGI. This CDR3 region has 15 residues. The DNA of the CDR3 is TGTGCCAGCAGTTACACCGGACAGGGGGCAAATGGCTACACCTTC. The encoded protein is CASSYTGQGANGYTF.

The DNA for the CDR3 is TGCGCCAGCAGCGAACTAGCGGGAGGGTACAATGAGCAGTTCTTC. Encoded protein: CASSELAGGYNEQFF. J is TRBJ2-1 and V is TRBV5-1, with TRBD2 matching 13 bases. V gave up 4 bases and J gave up 4 bases; unmatched junction bases: 2. The CDR3 totals 15 residues. Germline V gene data show CDR1 as SGHRS and CDR2 as YFSETQ.

The chain is built from TRBV11-3 and TRBJ2-1; 9 bases agree with TRBD1. The CDR3 loop spans 15 amino acids. The ends lost 5 bases at V and 8 bases at J; junction bases unmatched: 10. Germline loops: CDR1 SGHNT, CDR2 YENEEA. The CDR3 DNA sequence: TGTGCCAGCAGCCCAAACGCACAGGGGGCTCATGAGCAGTTCTTC. Its protein is CASSPNAQGAHEQFF. Looking up the rest from reference TRBV11-3 and TRBJ2-1 gives the full variable domain: EAGVVQSPRYKIIEKKQPVAFWCNPISGHNTLYWYLQNLGQGPELLIRYENEEAVDDSQLPKDRFSAERLKGVDSTLKIQPAELGDSAVYLCASSPNAQGAHEQFFGPGTRLTVL.

The chain employs TRBV28 and TRBJ2-6; the D is unclear. The CDR3 extends over 15 amino acids. The germline V gene encodes CDR1 MDHEN and CDR2 SYDVKM. Trimming took 2 bases from V and 2 from J, leaving 7 bases between them. CDR3 sequence: CASSLPSAGANVLTF. The CDR3 coding sequence is TGTGCCAGCAGTTTACCCAGCGCTGGGGCCAACGTCCTGACTTTC. The full variable domain, in which reference TRBV28 and TRBJ2-6 provide the parts outside the CDR3, is DVKVTQSSRYLVKRTGEKVFLECVQDMDHENMFWYRQDPGLGLRLIYFSYDVKMKEKGDIPEGYSVSREKKERFSLILESASTNQTSMYLCASSLPSAGANVLTFGAGSRLTVL.

The V and J genes are TRBV5-1 and TRBJ2-1; D ambiguous. Trimming shortened V by 6 bases and J by 5 bases, and 9 bases separated the two germline ends. The CDR3 spans 12 residues. Germline CDR1 reads SGHRS; CDR2 reads YFSETQ. Here the CDR3 reads CASKLSDNEQFF. The CDR3 nucleotides are TGCGCCAGCAAGCTATCGGACAATGAGCAGTTCTTC.

The chain couples TRBV2 to TRBJ1-2, with D uncertain. This CDR3 has 15 residues. The germline V gene encodes CDR1 SNHLY and CDR2 FYNNEI. V lost 2 bases, J lost 2 bases, and 12 bases lay in between. The CDR3 protein is CASSESRQVNYGYTF. The CDR3 region has the DNA TGTGCCAGCAGTGAATCCCGACAAGTCAACTATGGCTACACCTTC.

The chain employs TRBV11-1 and TRBJ2-3; no clear D. V was pared by 3 bases and J by 5 bases, with 3 bases between. This CDR3 has 11 residues. Germline V gives CDR1 SGHAT, CDR2 FQDESV (reference sequence). The DNA of the CDR3 is TGTGCCAGCAGCTTCATAGATACGCAGTATTTT. Protein sequence: CASSFIDTQYF.

The chain is built from TRBV19 and TRBJ1-1; the D gene is possibly TRBD1 (5 bases). The ends were cut back, 5 bases at V and 0 bases at J, with 10 bases in the middle. Germline V gene lookup returns CDR1 LNHDA and CDR2 SQIVND (reference sequence). The CDR3 runs 14 residues. As DNA, the CDR3 is TGTGCCAGTAGTGCGACAGATATGAACACTGAAGCTTTCTTT. It yields the protein CASSATDMNTEAFF.

The chain uses TRBV6-6 and TRBJ1-2; D might be TRBD1 (5 bases). Germline loops: CDR1 MNHNY, CDR2 SVGAGI (reference sequence). The ends were cut back, 5 bases at V and 6 bases at J, with 16 bases in the middle. The CDR3 totals 14 residues. The CDR3 DNA sequence: TGTGCCAGCAGTGCCGGGACTCTGAGGAATGGCTACACCTTC. Translating gives CASSAGTLRNGYTF.

Here the CDR3 DNA reads TGTGCCAGTAGTACCGTTAGCGGGGATACGCAGTATTTT. Protein product: CASSTVSGDTQYF. The chain has TRBV19 and TRBJ2-3; 7 bases map to TRBD2. The V gene's germline CDR1 is LNHDA and CDR2 SQIVND (reference sequence). This CDR3 has 13 residues. The trim removed 4 bases at V and 6 bases at J, leaving 4 bases unmatched.

The CDR3 nucleotides are TGCGCCAGCAGAGAGGTAGCGGGAGGGACCTACGAGCAGTACTTC. It specifies CASREVAGGTYEQYF. The chain joins TRBV5-1 to TRBJ2-7; 11 bases align to TRBD2. V lost 5 bases to trimming and J lost 2 bases; unmatched junction nucleotides: 6. The length of the CDR3 is 15 residues. Germline loops: CDR1 SGHRS, CDR2 YFSETQ.

The V and J genes are TRBV7-3 and TRBJ2-2; D is ambiguous. Germline assignment: CDR1 SGHTA and CDR2 FQGTGA. Trimming pared 5 bases from V and 6 bases from J, leaving 7 bases between. The CDR3 runs 12 residues. The CDR3 loop reads CASSPLAGELFF. CDR3 nucleotides: TGTGCCAGCAGCCCCCTAGCCGGGGAGCTGTTTTTT.